This T cell receptor beta chain appears in the sequencing data of a study of early T cells in non-severe SARS-CoV-2 infection (dated by TCRdb to about 2021). For context, the study as a whole: Because TCR sequencing relied on bulk RNA taken from unsorted whole blood, pairing of alpha and beta chains was not possible. Results and caveats for the whole study, not just this receptor: VDJdb matching was skewed toward anti-spike CD8 responses, so virus-specific expansions were likely underestimated and private and CD4 specificities were missed.

Inclusive of the bounding cysteine and phenylalanine, the CDR3 is 14 residues long. Only CDR3 DNA remains: 42 bases, in frame from the first base. The junction carries 18 bases between V and J, which are trimmed by 5 bases and 7 bases respectively. Sequences DFQATT (CDR1) and SNEGSKA (CDR2) are obtained from the germline V gene (reference sequence). Library preparation employed 5' RACE. Sequencing was performed on a NextSeq 500. The TCR library protocol attached unique molecular identifiers to individual cDNA molecules to correct for sequencing error and PCR bias. Both TCR alpha and beta chains were sequenced, and tight co-correlation was observed between alpha and beta sequence abundances in each sample. Concerning the study's data processing: Decombinator V4 was used to annotate the V gene, J gene and CDR3 of the TCR sequences. Expanded TCRs were defined as changing significantly between any two time points under a Poisson model with p below 0.0001. TCR abundances were normalised to the total number of TCRs sequenced in each sample and reported as counts per million. TRAV1-2 paired with TRAJ12, TRAJ20 or TRAJ33 defined MAIT TCRs, while TRAV10 paired with TRAJ18 defined iNKT TCRs. VDJdb, accessed 1 November 2021, was searched for CMV, EBV and SARS-CoV-2 annotated TCRs, excluding TCRs annotated for multiple antigens. In-frame beta chains were kept once TCRdb had trimmed the public reads at Q25 with fastp and called clones with MiXCR. A single entry per CDR3 protein holds the most common genes and DNA from its merged rows. TCRdb's processing, not the authors' own work, is the source of the V and J calls. The sample table shows about 30,000 distinct CDR3 sequences, and about 5% are seen once. About 25% of the sample goes to the ten largest clones.

On this clonotype: Its specific antigen is unknown. Base qualities were left out, and no much larger clone turns up one base away.

The study was a case-control design nested within a healthcare worker cohort in London, UK, with weekly nasopharyngeal swab PCR tests and blood sampling. Between 23 and 31 March 2020, the week of the UK lockdown, healthcare workers were enrolled and then followed up weekly for as long as 16 weeks. This receptor was obtained from an adult who was a healthcare worker with PCR-confirmed SARS-CoV-2 infection or an uninfected control (not recorded which). This sequence uses TRBV20-1 and TRBJ2-1, with a weak D call of TRBD2 (6 bases match). What was sequenced was whole blood. The CDR3 amino acid sequence is: CSAPGTPGVNEQFF. The DNA sequence reads TGCAGTGCTCCCGGGACCCCGGGGGTTAATGAGCAGTTCTTC.